This TCR beta chain was recorded in a study of T-cell memory formation after mild COVID-19. Study findings and constraints: That cross-reactive memory joined was suggested by some responding clones appearing in pre-infection memory.

The CDR3 contains 15 residues. V lost 8 bases to trimming and J lost 6 bases; unmatched junction nucleotides: 13. In germline, CDR1 is SGHTA, CDR2 FQGNSA. Each CDR3 protein is one row after TCRdb ran MiXCR on the 5' RACE reads. The sample has approximately 290,000 distinct CDR3 sequences, over 7% seen once. This clonotype was seen ten or more times. No antigen is known for it. The chain is built from TRBV7-2 and TRBJ2-5; TRBD2 aligns across 9 bases. The source is a man aged 18 to 30 who had mild COVID-19 (a few samples of this study predate the infection). Cell type and time point are not known. The sample consisted of PBMCs or a T cell subset sorted from them (not recorded which). The CDR3 protein is CASSRLAGMLKTQYF. As DNA, the CDR3 is TGTGCCAGCTCCAGGCTAGCGGGGATGTTGAAGACCCAGTACTTC.